Each of the 7 T cell receptor beta chains below was sequenced from the same sample in a study of T cell responses to AZD1222 COVID-19 vaccine. Using immunoSEQ multiplex PCR, the repertoire was profiled, and TCRdb retains in-frame clones only, with some absent. The profile covers 110,000 or so clones, with about 87% appearing a single time and roughly 12% taken by the ten largest. This material consisted of peripheral blood, taken on day 0 of AZD1222 vaccination. These receptors were taken from an adult in good health.

The CDR3 region has the DNA TGTGCCAGCAGCCCTAGGACTAGCGGTCCGACAGATACGCAGTATTTT. This encodes CASSPRTSGPTDTQYF. The V and J genes are TRBV13 and TRBJ2-3, with 10 bases that match TRBD2. V lost 5 bases and J lost 3; bases outside the gene matches: 8. The CDR3 is 16 amino acids. Germline lookup yields CDR1 PRHDT and CDR2 FYEKMQ (reference sequence).

The V gene is TRBV28, the J gene TRBJ2-2; TRBD2 agrees at 9 bases. Germline-derived CDR1 and CDR2 are MDHEN and SYDVKM. The CDR3 runs 15 residues. J gave up 5 bases and V 6 bases, and 7 bases lay outside the gene matches. Here the CDR3 DNA reads TGTGCCAGCAGCCGCGGGGGGGCGCGTACCGGGGAGCTGTTTTTT. It yields the protein CASSRGGARTGELFF.

The J gene is TRBJ2-1, the V gene TRBV23-1, with 8 positions matching TRBD2. TRBV23-1 carries the ORF label, with uncertain function. This CDR3 is 15 amino acids long. V shed 2 bases and J 10 bases; nucleotides not matched to a gene: 10. The CDR3: CASSQAGLGGDEQFF. The CDR3 nucleotides are TGCGCCAGCAGTCAAGCGGGACTCGGGGGGGACGAGCAGTTCTTC.

This chain connects TRBV2 to TRBJ2-3; D is possibly TRBD2 (5 bases). The CDR3 has 15 residues. V was pared by 5 bases and J by 1 base, with 13 bases between. Germline V lookup: CDR1 SNHLY, CDR2 FYNNEI. Here the CDR3 DNA reads TGTGCCAGCAGTCCAGACGGACTGCGCACAGATACGCAGTATTTT. Amino acid sequence: CASSPDGLRTDTQYF.

The chain is built from TRBV7-9 and TRBJ2-5; 8 positions agree with TRBD2. Trimming took 5 bases from V and 2 from J; bases not matched to a gene: 13. Germline CDR1 and CDR2: SEHNR and FQNEAQ (reference sequence). The CDR3 extends over 17 amino acids. The DNA for the CDR3 is TGTGCCAGCAGCGCCCTAGGGATAGCGGGGTCTCAAGAGACCCAGTACTTC. Its translation: CASSALGIAGSQETQYF.

The J gene is TRBJ1-5, the V gene TRBV28; TRBD1 might be the D (6 bases). Germline CDR1 is MDHEN and CDR2 is SYDVKM. Deletions cut 3 bases from V and 6 bases from J, with 12 bases between. This CDR3 comprises 14 residues. CDR3 amino acids: CASSFRGPTQPQHF. As DNA, the CDR3 is TGTGCCAGCAGTTTCAGGGGACCAACTCAGCCCCAGCATTTT. Full variable domain (rest looked up from reference TRBV28 and TRBJ1-5): DVKVTQSSRYLVKRTGEKVFLECVQDMDHENMFWYRQDPGLGLRLIYFSYDVKMKEKGDIPEGYSVSREKKERFSLILESASTNQTSMYLCASSFRGPTQPQHFGDGTRLSIL.

The chain recombines TRBV19 with TRBJ2-7; no reliable D call. V was shortened by 6 bases and J by 4 bases, with 13 bases between the two germline ends. CDR1 is LNHDA and CDR2 is SQIVND in the germline V gene (reference sequence). The CDR3 contains 13 residues. The CDR3 DNA reads TGTGCCAGTAGCCCCTCTATGGGGTACGAGCAGTACTTC. This encodes CASSPSMGYEQYF.